This T cell receptor (beta chain) was sequenced in a study of human T cells and chemical hapten exposure. The sample's time point: pre-sensitization, week 0. The treatment here: therapeutic diphenylcyclopropenone sensitization with weekly scalp DPC. Blood draws preceded each patch test application. The study enrolled 18 to 70-year-old alopecia patients suitable for DPC. This clonotype was seen a handful of times. Antigen unknown. Individual cDNA molecules each carried unique molecular identifiers attached by the library. TCRdb used MiXCR to reprocess the RACE reads, holding one entry per CDR3 protein. Here the sample spans 100,000 to 150,000 distinct CDR3 sequences, approximately 15% being singletons. Study-level points and caveats: The presence of alopecia in the donors means their immune response may differ from healthy people's.

The specimen was whole blood, collected in connection with sensitization to the hapten diphenylcyclopropenone (DPC). This TCR was recovered from a woman aged 18 to 35 with alopecia areata. Some clones in this sample may be carry-over from other donors' samples.

This CDR3 is CASSVADRANYGYTF. Written as DNA, the CDR3 is TGTGCCAGCAGCGTAGCGGATCGGGCTAACTATGGCTACACCTTC. J is TRBJ1-2 and V is TRBV9; D remains ambiguous. The CDR3 length is 15 residues. Germline CDR1 reads SGDLS; CDR2 reads YYNGEE. With 0 bases removed from V and 0 bases from J, the gap between germline ends came to 9 bases.